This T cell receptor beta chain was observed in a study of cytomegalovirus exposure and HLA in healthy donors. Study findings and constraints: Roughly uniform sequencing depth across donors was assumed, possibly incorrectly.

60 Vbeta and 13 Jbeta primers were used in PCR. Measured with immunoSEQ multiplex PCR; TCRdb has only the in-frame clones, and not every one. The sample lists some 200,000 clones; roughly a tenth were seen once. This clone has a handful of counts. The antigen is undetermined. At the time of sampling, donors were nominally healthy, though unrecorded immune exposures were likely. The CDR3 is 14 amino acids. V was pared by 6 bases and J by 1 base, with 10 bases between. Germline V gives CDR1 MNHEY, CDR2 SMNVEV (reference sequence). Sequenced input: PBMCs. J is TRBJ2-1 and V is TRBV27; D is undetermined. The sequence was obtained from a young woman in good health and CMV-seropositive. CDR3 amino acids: CASRLVISYNEQFF. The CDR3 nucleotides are TGTGCCAGCAGGCTAGTTATATCCTACAATGAGCAGTTCTTC.